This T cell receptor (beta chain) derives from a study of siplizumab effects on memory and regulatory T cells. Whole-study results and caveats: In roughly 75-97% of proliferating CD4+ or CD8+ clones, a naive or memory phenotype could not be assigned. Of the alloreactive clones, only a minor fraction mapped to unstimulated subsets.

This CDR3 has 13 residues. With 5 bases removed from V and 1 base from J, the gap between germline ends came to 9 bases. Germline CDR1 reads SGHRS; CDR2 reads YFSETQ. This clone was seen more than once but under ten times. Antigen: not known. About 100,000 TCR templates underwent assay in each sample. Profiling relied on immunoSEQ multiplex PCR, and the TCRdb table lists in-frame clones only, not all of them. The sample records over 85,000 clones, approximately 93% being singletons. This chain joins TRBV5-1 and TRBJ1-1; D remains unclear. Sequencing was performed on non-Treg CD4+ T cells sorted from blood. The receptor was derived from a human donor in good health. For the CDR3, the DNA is TGCGCCAGCAGGGTGGGAGAGAACACTGAAGCTTTCTTT. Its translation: CASRVGENTEAFF.